One sample yielded the 17 T cell receptor beta chains listed below, sequenced in a study of blood T cell repertoires in COVID-19. Here immunoSEQ multiplex PCR was the method, and the copy in TCRdb shows in-frame clones only, minus some. The sample lists some 130,000 clones; about 80% were seen once. The specimen was PBMCs or T cells enriched from blood (not recorded which). The receptor set was obtained from a man in his forties or fifties with acute COVID-19.

The chain carries TRBV19 and TRBJ2-3; D perhaps matches TRBD1 (5 bases). The CDR3 spans 13 residues. V dropped 4 bases and J dropped 8 bases, with 13 bases sitting between them. Germline V gene sequence: CDR1 LNHDA, CDR2 SQIVND (reference sequence). The CDR3 region is CASSTKGFGTQYF. The CDR3 region has the DNA TGTGCCAGTAGTACGAAGGGGTTCGGTACGCAGTATTTT.

The V call is TRBV11-3, the J call TRBJ2-2; D is perhaps TRBD2 (5 bases). Between the trimmed V and J ends, which lost 3 bases and 5 bases, there was a span of 13 bases. This CDR3 has 15 residues. From germline, CDR1 is SGHNT and CDR2 YENEEA. The DNA of the CDR3 is TGTGCCAGCAGCTTCCAGGCAGGAGGAACCGGGGAGCTGTTTTTT. Its protein is CASSFQAGGTGELFF.

This sequence joins TRBV5-1 and TRBJ2-2; TRBD1 matches 7 bases. CDR3 size: 13 residues. V dropped 4 bases and J dropped 6; count of bases not matched to a gene: 3. CDR1 and CDR2 from the germline V gene are SGHRS and YFSETQ. CDR3 coding DNA: TGCGCCAGCAGCGAGCAGGGGGCCGGGGAGCTGTTTTTT. Its protein product is CASSEQGAGELFF.

This clone appeared a few times. The chain couples TRBV10-3 to TRBJ1-2; TRBD1 aligns across 9 bases. The J segment lost 8 bases and the V segment lost 2 bases, leaving 9 bases of the junction unmatched. Germline CDR1 is ENHRY and CDR2 is SYGVKD. The CDR3 consists of 15 residues. The CDR3 is CAISEGGQGAGGYTF. CDR3 DNA sequence: TGTGCCATCAGTGAGGGGGGACAGGGTGCCGGCGGCTACACCTTC.

The rearrangement joins TRBV11-3 to TRBJ1-5, with a possible D match to TRBD1 (5 bases). Trimming left V 7 bases short and J 6 bases short, with 13 bases between. This CDR3 comprises 13 residues. The germline gives CDR1 SGHNT, CDR2 YENEEA. The CDR3 loop reads CASIRRGSQPQHF. The DNA for the CDR3 is TGTGCCAGCATCCGACGGGGGAGTCAGCCCCAGCATTTT.

The CDR3 DNA reads TGCAGCGCCACCGAGAGGGACACTGAAGCTTTCTTT. Protein sequence: CSATERDTEAFF. This chain connects TRBV29-1 to TRBJ1-1; no definite D call. V was cut by 7 bases and J by 3 bases, with 12 bases left in between. The CDR3 runs 12 residues. Germline V gene sequence: CDR1 SQVTM, CDR2 ANQGSEA.

This chain uses TRBV6-6 with TRBJ2-1; D possibly corresponds to TRBD2 (5 bases). Germline lookup yields CDR1 MNHNY and CDR2 SVGAGI (reference sequence). V was shortened by 0 bases and J by 4 bases, with 10 bases between the two germline ends. This CDR3 is built from 15 residues. Written as DNA, the CDR3 is TGTGCCAGCAGTTACTCCCCGGACTTGTACAATGAGCAGTTCTTC. It encodes CASSYSPDLYNEQFF.

This chain links TRBV6-5 with TRBJ1-4; D is uncertain. The CDR3 covers 13 residues. Trimming left V 2 bases short and J 7 bases short, with 8 bases between. Per the germline V gene, CDR1 is MNHEY and CDR2 is SVGAGI. The CDR3 sequence is CASSYRSTEKLFF. CDR3 bases: TGTGCCAGCAGTTACAGGAGTACTGAAAAACTGTTTTTT.

This clone was counted a single time. The genes are TRBV18 and TRBJ2-1, with D tentatively TRBD1 (5 bases). This CDR3 comprises 15 residues. The V gene lost 3 bases and the J gene lost 4 bases, with 13 bases spanning the gap. Germline V gene lookup returns CDR1 KGHSH and CDR2 LQKENI. The chain's CDR3 is CASSPQGSQYNEQFF. In nucleotides, the CDR3 is TGTGCCAGCTCACCTCAGGGTAGTCAATACAATGAGCAGTTCTTC.

The rearrangement joins TRBV29-1 to TRBJ1-1; TRBD1 matches 8 bases. J was trimmed by 3 bases and V by 7 bases; bases with no gene match: 4. CDR3 length: 12 residues. Germline V lookup: CDR1 SQVTM, CDR2 ANQGSEA. The DNA of the CDR3 is TGCAGCGGGGGACAGGAGCACACTGAAGCTTTCTTT. This encodes CSGGQEHTEAFF.

The chain combines TRBV27 with TRBJ2-4; no clear D. The CDR3 spans 11 residues. V shed 4 bases and J shed 8 bases, with 6 bases lying between them. The germline CDR1 and CDR2 sequences are MNHEY and SMNVEV (reference sequence). CDR3 DNA: TGTGCCAGCAGTTGGAGAGACATTCAGTACTTC. This sequence encodes CASSWRDIQYF.

The chain is built from TRBV5-1 and TRBJ2-3, with 7 bases that match TRBD1. The CDR3 spans 18 residues. The ends lost 5 bases at V and 7 bases at J; junction bases unmatched: 22. The germline V gene encodes CDR1 SGHRS and CDR2 YFSETQ. CDR3 amino acids: CASSLLGTVLSQIHTQYF. Here the CDR3 DNA reads TGCGCCAGCAGTCTCCTGGGGACAGTACTCTCCCAAATTCATACGCAGTATTTT.

This chain links TRBV28 with TRBJ1-1, with D perhaps matching TRBD1 (6 bases). The CDR3 extends over 13 amino acids. V lost 1 base and J lost 5, with 8 bases in between. Germline V gene data show CDR1 as MDHEN and CDR2 as SYDVKM. DNA of the CDR3: TGTGCCAGCAGTTTATCAGGGGAAACTGAAGCTTTCTTT. Translated: CASSLSGETEAFF.

This chain connects TRBV27 to TRBJ2-7; D might be TRBD2 (7 bases). CDR1 and CDR2 from the germline V gene are MNHEY and SMNVEV (reference sequence). Trimming stripped 2 bases from V and 3 bases from J, with 14 bases between. CDR3 length: 15 amino acids. In nucleotides, the CDR3 is TGTGCCAGCAGTTTAGCACCTAGGGGGGGCTACGAGCAGTACTTC. Amino acid sequence: CASSLAPRGGYEQYF.

The chain carries TRBV5-6 and TRBJ2-3; perhaps TRBD1 as D (5 bases). Germline CDR1 SGHDT, CDR2 YYEEEE. V gave up 2 bases and J gave up 1 base, with 5 bases separating them. The CDR3 spans 13 residues. The CDR3 coding sequence is TGTGCCAGCAGCTTACAGGGCACAGATACGCAGTATTTT. It translates to CASSLQGTDTQYF.

V and J are TRBV5-8 and TRBJ2-3; the D is unclear. V was clipped by 2 bases and J by 6 bases, with 13 bases between them. This CDR3 region has 14 residues. CDR1 and CDR2 (germline): SGHTS, YDEGEE. CDR3 sequence reads: CASSFDTPWDTQYF. CDR3 in DNA: TGTGCCAGCAGCTTTGACACTCCTTGGGATACGCAGTATTTT. Full variable domain (rest looked up from reference TRBV5-8 and TRBJ2-3): EAGVTQSPTHLIKTRGQQATLRCSPISGHTSVYWYQQALGLGLQFLLWYDEGEERNRGNFPPRFSGRQFPNYSSELNVNALELEDSALYLCASSFDTPWDTQYFGPGTRLTVL.

The gene calls are TRBV3-1 (or the pseudogene TRBV3-2) and TRBJ2-3; tentatively, D is TRBD2 (5 bases). The germline CDR1 and CDR2 sequences are LGHDT and YNNKEL (reference sequence). Trimming took 5 bases from V and 4 from J, leaving 13 bases between them. The CDR3 totals 14 residues. The DNA of the CDR3 is TGTGCCAGCAGCACCCGAAGTAGCGCAGATACGCAGTATTTT. Protein product: CASSTRSSADTQYF.